This entry lists 29 T cell receptor beta chains sequenced from one sample in a study of T cells in localized non-small cell lung cancer. The protocol was immunoSEQ multiplex PCR, while the TCRdb copy is restricted to in-frame clones and leaves out a portion. The sample has roughly 30,000 clones; around 90% are singletons. Sequencing used peripheral blood, obtained before any cancer treatment. The receptors stem from a female donor at least 60 years old with stage I lung adenocarcinoma.

V and J are TRBV18 and TRBJ2-1, with 8 bases that match TRBD1. Looked up from germline, CDR1 is KGHSH and CDR2 is LQKENI. The CDR3 length is 17 residues. The ends lost 5 bases at V and 0 bases at J; junction bases unmatched: 9. In nucleotides, the CDR3 is TGTGCCAGCTCAGTCGGACAGGGCACCCTCTCCTACAATGAGCAGTTCTTC. The encoded protein is CASSVGQGTLSYNEQFF.

For this clone: An end of the junction differs from the germline gene, which may be a read error. As DNA, the CDR3 is TGTGCCAGCAGTTTATCGCCGGGACAGGGGGCAGGGAGAGAGCTTTTC. This codes for CASSLSPGQGAGRELF. The chain couples TRBV27 to TRBJ2-7; 12 nucleotides agree with TRBD1. CDR1 and CDR2 from the germline V gene are MNHEY and SMNVEV (reference sequence). The CDR3 runs to 16 residues.

The chain combines TRBV6-5 with TRBJ2-7, with a weak D call TRBD1 (6 bases). The germline V gene has CDR1 MNHEY and CDR2 SVGAGI. The CDR3 is 12 residues long. V lost 4 bases, J lost 3 bases, and 7 bases lay in between. CDR3 in amino acids: CASSSDSYEQYF. The CDR3 coding sequence is TGTGCCAGCAGTTCGGACAGCTACGAGCAGTACTTC.

The chain recombines TRBV7-6 with TRBJ2-2; D ambiguous. Germline lookup yields CDR1 SGHVS and CDR2 FNYEAQ. The V end was cut by 1 base, the J end by 1 base, with 13 bases between. CDR3 size: 17 residues. In nucleotides, the CDR3 is TGTGCCAGCAGCTTAGGAGTGTATGGGGAGAACACCGGGGAGCTGTTTTTT. Translation gives CASSLGVYGENTGELFF.

The chain joins TRBV15 to TRBJ1-2, with D possibly matching TRBD1 (5 bases). Per the germline V gene, CDR1 is LNHNV and CDR2 is YYDKDF (reference sequence). V was trimmed by 0 bases and J by 2 bases, leaving 10 bases between them. This CDR3 is 15 amino acids long. CDR3 nucleotide sequence: TGTGCCACCAGCAGAGATGTGGGGGACAACTATGGCTACACCTTC. This codes for CATSRDVGDNYGYTF.

This chain connects TRBV5-1 to TRBJ1-2; no reliable D call. Germline assignment: CDR1 SGHRS and CDR2 YFSETQ. The CDR3 is 15 residues long. Trimming shortened V by 0 bases and J by 6 bases, and 15 bases separated the two germline ends. CDR3 bases: TGCGCCAGCAGCTTGGCAGATATGGAGTACAATGGCTACACCTTC. Its protein product is CASSLADMEYNGYTF.

The rearrangement joins TRBV7-2 to TRBJ2-7; D perhaps matches TRBD2 (7 bases). V lost 5 bases, J lost 3 bases, and 17 bases lay in between. Per the germline V gene, CDR1 is SGHTA and CDR2 is FQGNSA. The CDR3 loop spans 15 amino acids. Here the CDR3 DNA reads TGTGCCAGCAGCCAGGGACACCCGGGGGGCTACGAGCAGTACTTC. It codes for CASSQGHPGGYEQYF.

The V call is TRBV18, the J call TRBJ1-2, with 10 bases aligning to TRBD1. V gave up 6 bases and J gave up 8 bases; unmatched junction bases: 9. Germline CDR1 is KGHSH and CDR2 is LQKENI. The CDR3 runs to 14 residues. The DNA of the CDR3 is TGTGCCAGCTCCCAGACAGGGGGCGAAAGCGGCTACACCTTC. It translates to CASSQTGGESGYTF.

The chain links TRBV21-1 to TRBJ1-2; whether TRBD1, the table's D call, matches the DNA was not checked. TRBV21-1 is assigned pseudogene status. The CDR3 is 16 amino acids. The CDR3 loop is CASSKVTSGVNYGYTF. The CDR3 nucleotides read TGTGCCAGCAGCAAAGTAACTTCAGGGGTTAACTATGGCTACACCTTC.

The chain combines TRBV12-5 with TRBJ2-1; the D call may be TRBD1 or TRBD2 (5 bases each). V was clipped by 2 bases and J by 5 bases, with 10 bases between them. From germline, CDR1 is LGHNT and CDR2 FRNRAP. This CDR3 is built from 14 residues. This chain's CDR3 is CASGLWGIHNEQFF. CDR3 bases: TGTGCTAGTGGTTTGTGGGGGATACACAATGAGCAGTTCTTC.

Only one count was recorded for this clone. The chain carries TRBV4-3 and TRBJ2-3; 12 bases match TRBD2. Germline V gene lookup returns CDR1 LGHNA and CDR2 YSLEER. V lost 1 base to trimming and J lost 4 bases; unmatched junction nucleotides: 6. The CDR3 consists of 17 residues. In DNA form, the CDR3 reads TGCGCCAGCAGCCAAGGGACTAGCGGGATTCCTTCAGATACGCAGTATTTT. Translating gives CASSQGTSGIPSDTQYF.

This clone was recorded only once. The junction shows a germline mismatch at one end, possibly a read error. The chain recombines TRBV28 with TRBJ1-5, with D unclear. The CDR3 runs to 13 residues. Per germline, CDR1 MDHEN and CDR2 SYDVKM. CDR3 bases: TGTGCCTGCAGGTCCTATAATAATCAGCCCCAGCATTTT. Its protein is CACRSYNNQPQHF.

This rearrangement joins TRBV4-1 to TRBJ2-7; 7 bases line up with TRBD2. The CDR3 is 17 residues long. Germline V lookup: CDR1 MGHRA, CDR2 YSYEKL. Trimming removed 0 bases from V and 3 bases from J; junction bases left unmatched: 11. The CDR3 loop is CASSQDSPSGNLYEQYF. The CDR3 nucleotides read TGCGCCAGCAGCCAAGATTCCCCCAGCGGGAATCTCTACGAGCAGTACTTC.

The V and J genes are TRBV6-5 and TRBJ2-7; 8 nucleotides agree with TRBD1. Germline CDR1 MNHEY, CDR2 SVGAGI. The CDR3 is made up of 15 amino acids. Trimming removed 0 bases from V and 6 bases from J; junction bases left unmatched: 7. The CDR3 is CASSYSGATGVEQYF. The CDR3 bases are TGTGCCAGCAGTTACTCCGGGGCGACAGGGGTCGAGCAGTACTTC.

This clone has a single count. The V gene is TRBV19, the J gene TRBJ2-5; the D gene is possibly TRBD2 (6 bases). This CDR3 has 15 residues. Between the trimmed V and J ends, which lost 1 base and 5 bases, there was a span of 14 bases. The germline V gene encodes CDR1 LNHDA and CDR2 SQIVND (reference sequence). As DNA, the CDR3 is TGTGCCAGTAGTATAGCAGGCGGGGACGGGGAGACCCAGTACTTC. This codes for CASSIAGGDGETQYF.

A single count supports this clone. The J gene is TRBJ1-2, the V gene TRBV11-2; TRBD1 matches 7 bases. Germline CDR1 and CDR2: SGHAT and FQNNGV. With 1 base clipped from V and 8 bases from J, the junction kept 7 bases outside the gene matches. The CDR3 spans 14 residues. The CDR3 sequence is CASSLVSQGGGYTF. Here the CDR3 DNA reads TGTGCCAGCAGCTTAGTCTCTCAGGGGGGGGGCTACACCTTC.

J is TRBJ1-1 and V is TRBV28; TRBD1 agrees at 7 bases. The ends lost 6 bases at V and 2 bases at J; junction bases unmatched: 9. The CDR3 totals 15 residues. Per germline, CDR1 MDHEN and CDR2 SYDVKM. In DNA form, the CDR3 reads TGTGCCAGCAGCCCGGCAGAGGGGGCCAACACTGAAGCTTTCTTT. It is translated as CASSPAEGANTEAFF.

Of note for this clone: At one end, the junction sequence differs from germline, possibly due to a read error. The gene calls are TRBV6-1 and TRBJ2-3, with 7 bases identical to TRBD2. Germline V gene sequence: CDR1 MNHNS, CDR2 SASEGT. The CDR3 has 16 amino acids. CDR3 bases: TGTGCCAGCAGGGAAGAGGGAGGGATCGTCGCAGATACGCAGTATTTT. Its translation is CASREEGGIVADTQYF.

This clone was seen just once. The V call is TRBV5-4, the J call TRBJ2-7; 11 bases line up with TRBD1. The V segment lost 5 bases and the J segment 3 bases; nucleotides outside the gene matches: 7. This CDR3 region has 15 residues. The germline V gene encodes CDR1 SGHNT and CDR2 YYREEE (reference sequence). CDR3 region: CASSLDRGRFYEQYF. The CDR3, as DNA: TGTGCCAGCAGTCTGGACAGGGGGCGTTTCTACGAGCAGTACTTC.

This rearrangement joins TRBV5-1 to TRBJ1-1; D is undetermined. Trimming pared 1 base from V and 0 bases from J, leaving 4 bases between. This CDR3 is 13 amino acids long. Germline V gives CDR1 SGHRS, CDR2 YFSETQ. The CDR3 region has the DNA TGCGCCAGCAGCTTGTATCTGAACACTGAAGCTTTCTTT. Protein sequence: CASSLYLNTEAFF.

The chain couples TRBV29-1 to TRBJ1-1, with TRBD1 as a possible D gene (5 bases). Germline assignment: CDR1 SQVTM and CDR2 ANQGSEA. This CDR3 region has 13 residues. Deletions cut 7 bases from V and 1 base from J, with 13 bases between. As DNA, the CDR3 is TGCAGCGCCCAAGGGCAGGGGAACACTGAAGCTTTCTTT. This codes for CSAQGQGNTEAFF.

The chain combines TRBV27 with TRBJ1-1; no reliable D call. The germline gives CDR1 MNHEY, CDR2 SMNVEV (reference sequence). V shed 5 bases and J shed 0 bases, with 13 bases lying between them. The CDR3 has 15 amino acids. The CDR3, as DNA: TGTGCCAGCAGTCCCACTTCTACAATGAACACTGAAGCTTTCTTT. It translates to CASSPTSTMNTEAFF.

The chain uses TRBV2 and TRBJ2-3; no clear D gene. V was shortened by 4 bases and J by 6 bases, with 14 bases between the two germline ends. This CDR3 has 14 residues. Germline values: CDR1 SNHLY, CDR2 FYNNEI. Written as DNA, the CDR3 is TGTGCCAGCAGTGGGACCTCCCGAGAGGATACGCAGTATTTT. It yields the protein CASSGTSREDTQYF.

The J gene is TRBJ2-1, the V gene TRBV11-2; TRBD2 agrees at 11 bases. The CDR3 spans 17 residues. After removal of 5 bases from V and 7 bases from J, the junction contained 13 bases not matched to a gene. Germline V gene sequence: CDR1 SGHAT, CDR2 FQNNGV. The CDR3 region is CASSPISGRAFSNEQFF. The CDR3 nucleotides are TGTGCCAGCAGCCCAATTAGCGGGAGGGCCTTTTCGAATGAGCAGTTCTTC. The whole variable domain, filled in from reference TRBV11-2 and TRBJ2-1, reads EAGVAQSPRYKIIEKRQSVAFWCNPISGHATLYWYQQILGQGPKLLIQFQNNGVVDDSQLPKDRFSAERLKGVDSTLKIQPAKLEDSAVYLCASSPISGRAFSNEQFFGPGTRLTVL.

The chain combines TRBV5-1 with TRBJ2-1, with D possibly matching TRBD2 (6 bases). In germline, CDR1 is SGHRS, CDR2 YFSETQ. The CDR3 contains 17 residues. V was trimmed by 4 bases and J by 1 base, leaving 18 bases between them. CDR3 protein: CASSPKAGTASYNEQFF. The DNA of the CDR3 is TGCGCCAGCAGCCCCAAAGCGGGCACAGCTTCCTACAATGAGCAGTTCTTC. Filled out from reference TRBV5-1 and TRBJ2-1, the complete variable domain reads KAGVTQTPRYLIKTRGQQVTLSCSPISGHRSVSWYQQTPGQGLQFLFEYFSETQRNKGNFPGRFSGRQFSNSRSEMNVSTLELGDSALYLCASSPKAGTASYNEQFFGPGTRLTVL.

This sequence joins TRBV19 and TRBJ1-2, with D uncertain. The CDR3 loop spans 17 amino acids. Between the trimmed V and J ends, which lost 1 base and 0 bases, there was a span of 15 bases. Germline CDR1 and CDR2: LNHDA and SQIVND (reference sequence). In DNA form, the CDR3 reads TGTGCCAGTAGTATAGCCCCTCCGGCGGAGACTAACTATGGCTACACCTTC. Protein: CASSIAPPAETNYGYTF.

In this sample, this clone turned up a few times. The V gene is TRBV9, the J gene TRBJ1-3; D uncertain. Germline CDR1 and CDR2: SGDLS and YYNGEE. Trimming stripped 3 bases from V and 6 bases from J, with 7 bases between. The CDR3 covers 12 residues. The CDR3 DNA follows: TGTGCCAGCAGCGGACCCGAAAACACCATATATTTT. Encoded protein: CASSGPENTIYF.

The CDR3 sequence: CASSPRGLAGGPNIQYF. The DNA of the CDR3 is TGTGCCAGCAGCCCCCGGGGACTAGCGGGAGGGCCTAACATTCAGTACTTC. This chain joins TRBV7-2 and TRBJ2-4; 16 bases align to TRBD2. The CDR3 has 17 amino acids. Looked up from germline, CDR1 is SGHTA and CDR2 is FQGNSA. V shed 5 bases, J shed 7 bases, and the junction held 8 bases outside the gene matches.

V and J are TRBV5-1 and TRBJ2-2; 8 bases map to TRBD2. Germline CDR1 SGHRS, CDR2 YFSETQ. There are 19 residues in the CDR3. Trimming removed 6 bases from V and 2 bases from J; junction bases left unmatched: 18. This CDR3 reads CASKSWSTSGGLNTGELFF. CDR3 nucleotide sequence: TGCGCCAGCAAATCGTGGTCTACTAGCGGAGGGCTTAACACCGGGGAGCTGTTTTTT.